This T cell receptor beta chain is drawn from a study of blood T cell repertoires in COVID-19. On the study more broadly: Sample material is recorded as cDNA or gDNA derived from T cells, B-cell-depleted T cells, or PBMCs.

As handled by the study authors: Reference gene primers were amplified, and this amplification served to estimate nucleated cell counts. The table came from immunoSEQ multiplex PCR; TCRdb's copy has only in-frame clones and leaves some out. The V and J calls and clone size are taken from that table; D and trimming were inferred from the DNA. The sample has 110,000 to 150,000 clones; 84% are singletons. CDR3 length equals 16 residues. The germline gives CDR1 SGHNT, CDR2 YYREEE (reference sequence). The V and J ends lost 4 bases and 8 bases respectively, with 21 bases between them. The rearrangement uses TRBV5-4 and TRBJ1-4; D unclear. The sequenced material came from peripheral blood. The receptor's source is a human donor in a cohort sampled during active COVID-19. The CDR3: CASSAIGTAGSEKLFF. CDR3 nucleotide sequence: TGTGCCAGCAGCGCAATTGGCACAGCGGGGAGCGAAAAACTGTTTTTT.